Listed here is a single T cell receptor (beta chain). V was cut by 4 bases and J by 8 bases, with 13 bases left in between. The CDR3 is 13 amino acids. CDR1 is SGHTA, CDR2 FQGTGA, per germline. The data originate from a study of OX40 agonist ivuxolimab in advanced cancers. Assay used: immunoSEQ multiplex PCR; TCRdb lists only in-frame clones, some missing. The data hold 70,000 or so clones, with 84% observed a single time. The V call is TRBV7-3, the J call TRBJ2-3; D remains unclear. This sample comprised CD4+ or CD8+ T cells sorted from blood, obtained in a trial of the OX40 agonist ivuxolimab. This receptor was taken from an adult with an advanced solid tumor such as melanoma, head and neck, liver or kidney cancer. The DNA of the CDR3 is TGTGCCAGCAGCTCTCGGATGGCCGGTACGCAGTATTTT. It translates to CASSSRMAGTQYF.